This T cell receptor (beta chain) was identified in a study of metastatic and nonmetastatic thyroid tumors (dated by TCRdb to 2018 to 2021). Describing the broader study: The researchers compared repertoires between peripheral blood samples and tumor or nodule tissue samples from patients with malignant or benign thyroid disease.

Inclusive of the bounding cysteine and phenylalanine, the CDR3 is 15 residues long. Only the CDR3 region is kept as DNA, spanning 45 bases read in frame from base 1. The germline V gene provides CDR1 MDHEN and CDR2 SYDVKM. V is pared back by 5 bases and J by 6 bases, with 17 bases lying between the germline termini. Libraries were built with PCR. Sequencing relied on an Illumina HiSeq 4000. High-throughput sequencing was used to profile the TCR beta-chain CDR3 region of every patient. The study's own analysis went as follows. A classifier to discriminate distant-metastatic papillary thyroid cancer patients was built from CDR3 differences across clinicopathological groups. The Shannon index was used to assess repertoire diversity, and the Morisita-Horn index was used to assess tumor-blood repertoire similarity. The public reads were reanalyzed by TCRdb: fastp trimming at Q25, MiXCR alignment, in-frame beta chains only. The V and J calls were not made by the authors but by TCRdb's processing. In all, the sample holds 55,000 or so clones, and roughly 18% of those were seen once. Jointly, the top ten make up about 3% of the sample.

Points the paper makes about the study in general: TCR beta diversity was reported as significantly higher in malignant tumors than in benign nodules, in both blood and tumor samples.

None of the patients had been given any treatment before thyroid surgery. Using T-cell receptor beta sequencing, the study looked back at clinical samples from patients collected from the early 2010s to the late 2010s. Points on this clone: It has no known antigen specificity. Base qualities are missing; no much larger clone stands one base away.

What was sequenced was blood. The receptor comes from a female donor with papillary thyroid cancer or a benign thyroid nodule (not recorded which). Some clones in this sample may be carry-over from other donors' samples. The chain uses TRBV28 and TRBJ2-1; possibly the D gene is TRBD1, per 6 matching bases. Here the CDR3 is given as CASSPTQSRGNEQFF. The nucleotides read TGTGCCAGCAGTCCCACCCAATCCAGGGGCAATGAGCAGTTCTTC.